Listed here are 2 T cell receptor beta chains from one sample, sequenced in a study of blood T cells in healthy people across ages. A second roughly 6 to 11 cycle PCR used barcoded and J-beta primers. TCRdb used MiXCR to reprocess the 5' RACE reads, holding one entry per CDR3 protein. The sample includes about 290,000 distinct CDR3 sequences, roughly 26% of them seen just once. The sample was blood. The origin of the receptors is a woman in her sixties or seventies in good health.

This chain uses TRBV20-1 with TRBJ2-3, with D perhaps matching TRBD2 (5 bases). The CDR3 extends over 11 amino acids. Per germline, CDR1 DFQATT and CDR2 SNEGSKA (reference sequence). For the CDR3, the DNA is TGCAGCCGCGGGCACTCAGATACGCAGTATTTT. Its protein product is CSRGHSDTQYF.

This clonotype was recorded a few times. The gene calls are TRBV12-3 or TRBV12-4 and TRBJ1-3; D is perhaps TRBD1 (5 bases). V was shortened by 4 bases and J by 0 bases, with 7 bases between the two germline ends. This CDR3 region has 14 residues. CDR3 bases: TGTGCCAGCAGTTACAGGAGCTCTGGAAACACCATATATTTT. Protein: CASSYRSSGNTIYF.